The 5 T cell receptor beta chains below all came from one sample that was sequenced in a study of blood T cell repertoires in COVID-19. Measured with immunoSEQ multiplex PCR; TCRdb has only the in-frame clones, and not every one. The table includes approximately 65,000 clones, around 85% detected once. The sample consisted of peripheral blood. These receptor sequences come from a man between 60 and 75 years old with acute or convalescent COVID-19.

This clone was counted many times. The V gene is TRBV7-6, the J gene TRBJ2-1, with D maybe TRBD2 (6 bases). CDR3 length: 16 residues. Trimming took off 1 base at V and 6 bases at J, with 16 bases between the two ends. Germline V lookup: CDR1 SGHVS, CDR2 FNYEAQ. The CDR3 nucleotides are TGTGCCAGCAGCTTAGAAATGGGGGAGGTGGCCAATGAGCAGTTCTTC. It specifies CASSLEMGEVANEQFF. Full variable domain (outside the CDR3, taken from reference TRBV7-6 and TRBJ2-1): GAGVSQSPRYKVTKRGQDVALRCDPISGHVSLYWYRQALGQGPEFLTYFNYEAQQDKSGLPNDRFSAERPEGSISTLTIQRTEQRDSAMYRCASSLEMGEVANEQFFGPGTRLTVL.

J is TRBJ1-1 and V is TRBV13, with D maybe TRBD1 (6 bases). The germline V gene encodes CDR1 PRHDT and CDR2 FYEKMQ (reference sequence). The V gene lost 7 bases and the J gene lost 2 bases, with 17 bases spanning the gap. The CDR3 contains 15 residues. This CDR3 reads CASTPPRDKNTEAFF. Here the CDR3 DNA reads TGTGCCAGCACCCCCCCCCGGGACAAAAACACTGAAGCTTTCTTT.

The chain uses TRBV5-1 and TRBJ2-1; 13 positions match TRBD2. The junction had 5 bases not matched to a gene; V was cut back by 2 bases and J by 9 bases. This CDR3 region has 15 residues. The germline gives CDR1 SGHRS, CDR2 YFSETQ. The CDR3 DNA follows: TGCGCCAGCAGCTTAACGGGACTAGCGGGAAGTGAGCAGTTCTTC. It specifies CASSLTGLAGSEQFF.

The chain recombines TRBV18 with TRBJ2-7, with TRBD1 identical over 7 bases. With V trimmed by 3 bases and J by 3 bases, 5 bases remained unmatched. Per the germline V gene, CDR1 is KGHSH and CDR2 is LQKENI. The CDR3 contains 14 residues. CDR3 amino acids: CASSPRTGLYEQYF. The CDR3 DNA sequence: TGTGCCAGCTCACCGAGGACAGGACTCTACGAGCAGTACTTC.

In DNA, the CDR3 is TGCAGCGTGTCCAGGGGACCCCCCTACGAGCAGTACTTC. Protein product: CSVSRGPPYEQYF. This sequence joins TRBV29-1 and TRBJ2-7, with D perhaps TRBD1 (6 bases). This CDR3 spans 13 amino acids. Trimming left V 6 bases short and J 2 bases short, with 14 bases between. Germline loops: CDR1 SQVTM, CDR2 ANQGSEA.